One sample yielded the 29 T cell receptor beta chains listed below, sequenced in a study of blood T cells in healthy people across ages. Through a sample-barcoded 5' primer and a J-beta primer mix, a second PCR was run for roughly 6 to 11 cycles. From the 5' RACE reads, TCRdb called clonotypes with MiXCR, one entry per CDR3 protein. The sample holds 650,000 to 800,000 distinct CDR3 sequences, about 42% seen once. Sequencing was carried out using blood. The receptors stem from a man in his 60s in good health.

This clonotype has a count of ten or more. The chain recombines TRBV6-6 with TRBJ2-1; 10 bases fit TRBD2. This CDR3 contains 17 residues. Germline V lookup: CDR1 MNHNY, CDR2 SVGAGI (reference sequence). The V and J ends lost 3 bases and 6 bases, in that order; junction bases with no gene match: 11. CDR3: CASSYRSGGATRNEQFF. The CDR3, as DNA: TGTGCCAGCAGTTATCGAAGCGGGGGGGCAACGCGCAATGAGCAGTTCTTC.

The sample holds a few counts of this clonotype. The CDR3 DNA reads TGTGCACAGGGGGCCACTGAAGCTTTCTTT. Translation gives CAQGATEAFF. The rearrangement links TRBV12-3 or TRBV12-4 to TRBJ1-1, with TRBD1 matching over 9 bases. The CDR3 is 10 amino acids.

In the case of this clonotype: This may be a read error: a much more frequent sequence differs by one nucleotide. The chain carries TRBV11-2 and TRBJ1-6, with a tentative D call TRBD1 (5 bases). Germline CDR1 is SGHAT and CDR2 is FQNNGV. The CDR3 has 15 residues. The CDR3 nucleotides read TGTGCCAGCAGACCTTCAGGGTCTCTGAATTCACCCCACCACTTT. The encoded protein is CASRPSGSLNSPHHF.

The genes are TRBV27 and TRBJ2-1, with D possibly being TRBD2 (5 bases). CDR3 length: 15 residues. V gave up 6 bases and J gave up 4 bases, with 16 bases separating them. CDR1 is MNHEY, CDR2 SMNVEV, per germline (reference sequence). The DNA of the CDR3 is TGTGCCAGCAGGAGAACTTCCGGGGAATACAATGAGCAGTTCTTC. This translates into CASRRTSGEYNEQFF.

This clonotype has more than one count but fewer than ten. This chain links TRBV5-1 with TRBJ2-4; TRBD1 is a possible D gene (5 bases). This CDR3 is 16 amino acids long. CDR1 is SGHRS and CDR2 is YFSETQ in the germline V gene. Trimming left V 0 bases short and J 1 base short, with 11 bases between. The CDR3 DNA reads TGCGCCAGCAGCTTGGTAGGGGCGCCGGCCAAAAACATTCAGTACTTC. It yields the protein CASSLVGAPAKNIQYF.

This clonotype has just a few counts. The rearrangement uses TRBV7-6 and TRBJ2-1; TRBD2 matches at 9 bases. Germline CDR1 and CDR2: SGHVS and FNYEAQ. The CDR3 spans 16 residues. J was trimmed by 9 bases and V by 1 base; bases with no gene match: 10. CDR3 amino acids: CASSLDPSGAMSEQFF. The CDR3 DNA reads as TGTGCCAGCAGCTTAGATCCTAGCGGGGCCATGAGTGAGCAGTTCTTC.

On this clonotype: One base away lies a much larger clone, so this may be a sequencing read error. This CDR3 is CSAGDRLNLETQYF. DNA for the CDR3: TGCAGTGCTGGAGATCGACTAAATCTCGAGACCCAGTACTTC. This chain links TRBV20-1 with TRBJ2-7; the D gene is possibly TRBD2 (5 bases). The J call may be wrong; the DNA end is better matched by TRBJ2-5. Germline V lookup: CDR1 DFQATT, CDR2 SNEGSKA (reference sequence). This CDR3 comprises 14 residues.

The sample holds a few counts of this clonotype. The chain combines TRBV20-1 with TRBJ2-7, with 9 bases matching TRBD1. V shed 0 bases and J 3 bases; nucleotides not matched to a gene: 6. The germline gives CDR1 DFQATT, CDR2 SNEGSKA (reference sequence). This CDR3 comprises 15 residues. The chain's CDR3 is CSARERDRAIYEQYF. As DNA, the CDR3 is TGCAGTGCTAGAGAGAGGGACAGGGCTATCTACGAGCAGTACTTC.

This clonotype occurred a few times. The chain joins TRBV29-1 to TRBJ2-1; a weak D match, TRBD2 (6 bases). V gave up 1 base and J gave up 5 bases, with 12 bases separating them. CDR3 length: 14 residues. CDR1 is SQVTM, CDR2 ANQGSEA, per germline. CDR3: CSVEGLATHNEQFF. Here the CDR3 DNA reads TGCAGCGTTGAAGGGCTAGCGACTCACAATGAGCAGTTCTTC.

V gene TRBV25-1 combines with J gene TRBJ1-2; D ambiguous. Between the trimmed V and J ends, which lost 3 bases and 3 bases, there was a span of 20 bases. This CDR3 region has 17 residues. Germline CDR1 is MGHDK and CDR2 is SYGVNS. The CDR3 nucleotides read TGTGCCAGCAGTGATTCGGGTCCTTCTACCCCTTACTATGGCTACACCTTC. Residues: CASSDSGPSTPYYGYTF.

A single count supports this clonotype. CDR3 bases: TGCGCCAGCAGCTTGGCCTGGTGGGACAGGGTGAACAATGAGCAGTTCTTC. It translates to CASSLAWWDRVNNEQFF. The chain couples TRBV5-1 to TRBJ2-1; TRBD1 matches 9 bases. V lost 0 bases, J lost 5 bases, and 9 bases stayed unmatched. The length of the CDR3 is 17 residues. The germline CDR1 and CDR2 sequences are SGHRS and YFSETQ.

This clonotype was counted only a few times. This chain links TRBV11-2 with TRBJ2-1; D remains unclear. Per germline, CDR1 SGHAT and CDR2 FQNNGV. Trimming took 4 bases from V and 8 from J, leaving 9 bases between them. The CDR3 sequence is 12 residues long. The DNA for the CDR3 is TGTGCCAGCAGCTCAATCGGCTATGAGCAGTTCTTC. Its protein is CASSSIGYEQFF.

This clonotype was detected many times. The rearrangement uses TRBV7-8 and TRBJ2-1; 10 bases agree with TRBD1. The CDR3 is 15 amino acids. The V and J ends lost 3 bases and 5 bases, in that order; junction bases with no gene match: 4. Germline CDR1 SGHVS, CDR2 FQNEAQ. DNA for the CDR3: TGTGCCAGCAGCTTGGGGGACAGGGGTCACAATGAGCAGTTCTTC. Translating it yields CASSLGDRGHNEQFF.

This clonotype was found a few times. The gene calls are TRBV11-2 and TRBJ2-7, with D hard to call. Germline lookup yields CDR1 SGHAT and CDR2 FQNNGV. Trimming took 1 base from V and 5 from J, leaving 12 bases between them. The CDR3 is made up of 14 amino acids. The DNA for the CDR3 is TGTGCCAGCAGCTTAGTTAGTACAGCTAACGAGCAGTACTTC. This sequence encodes CASSLVSTANEQYF.

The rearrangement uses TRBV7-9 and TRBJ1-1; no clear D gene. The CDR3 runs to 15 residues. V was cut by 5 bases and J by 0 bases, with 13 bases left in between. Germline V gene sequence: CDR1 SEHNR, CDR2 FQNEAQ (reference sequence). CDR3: CASSPTPRMNTEAFF. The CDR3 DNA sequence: TGTGCCAGCAGCCCCACCCCTCGCATGAACACTGAAGCTTTCTTT.

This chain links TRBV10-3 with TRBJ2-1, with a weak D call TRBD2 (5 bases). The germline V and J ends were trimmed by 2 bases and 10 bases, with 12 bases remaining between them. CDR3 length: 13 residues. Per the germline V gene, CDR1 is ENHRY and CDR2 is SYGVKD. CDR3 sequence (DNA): TGTGCCATCAGTGAGCCACTAGGTCCCGAGCAGTTCTTC. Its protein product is CAISEPLGPEQFF.

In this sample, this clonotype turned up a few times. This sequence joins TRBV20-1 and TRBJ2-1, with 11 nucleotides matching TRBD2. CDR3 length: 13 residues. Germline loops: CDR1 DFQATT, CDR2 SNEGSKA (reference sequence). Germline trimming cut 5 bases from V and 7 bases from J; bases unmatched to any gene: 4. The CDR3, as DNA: TGCAGTGCTTTAGCGGGGGGGAGGAATGAGCAGTTCTTC. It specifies CSALAGGRNEQFF.

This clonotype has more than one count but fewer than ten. CDR3 protein: CASSRASAGFSAAQYF. DNA of the CDR3: TGTGCCAGCAGCCGAGCTAGCGCAGGTTTTTCGGCGGCGCAGTACTTC. V gene TRBV7-9 combines with J gene TRBJ2-7; possible D gene TRBD2, 6 bases. Germline V gene lookup returns CDR1 SEHNR and CDR2 FQNEAQ (reference sequence). The CDR3 totals 16 residues. Trimming left V 5 bases short and J 9 bases short, with 26 bases between.

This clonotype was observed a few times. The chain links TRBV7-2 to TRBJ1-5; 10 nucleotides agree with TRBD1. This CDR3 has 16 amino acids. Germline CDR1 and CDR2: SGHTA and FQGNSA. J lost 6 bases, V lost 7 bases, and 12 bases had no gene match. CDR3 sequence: CASTLMSGQGIQPQHF. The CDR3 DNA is TGTGCCAGCACCTTGATGTCGGGACAGGGGATTCAGCCCCAGCATTTT.

CDR3: CASSPEGGLAQYF. The CDR3 DNA reads as TGTGCCAGCAGCCCAGAGGGGGGTTTGGCGCAGTATTTT. This chain uses TRBV3-1 with TRBJ2-3; D tentatively fits TRBD1 or TRBD2 (6 bases each). The germline V gene has CDR1 LGHDT and CDR2 YNNKEL (reference sequence). The CDR3 runs 13 residues. V was shortened by 4 bases and J by 10 bases, with 15 bases between the two germline ends.

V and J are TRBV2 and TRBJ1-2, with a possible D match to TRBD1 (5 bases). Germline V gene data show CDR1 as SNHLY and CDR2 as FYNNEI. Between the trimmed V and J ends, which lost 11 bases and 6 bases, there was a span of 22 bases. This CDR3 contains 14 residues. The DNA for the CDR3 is TGTGCCGGCGGACCAGACAGCGAGGGCCATGGCTACACCTTC. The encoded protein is CAGGPDSEGHGYTF.

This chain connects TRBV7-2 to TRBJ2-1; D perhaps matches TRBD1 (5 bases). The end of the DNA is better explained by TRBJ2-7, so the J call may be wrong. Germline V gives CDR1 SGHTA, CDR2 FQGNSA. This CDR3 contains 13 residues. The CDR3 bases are TGTGCCAGCAGCCAGGGCCACTACAATGAGCAGTACTTC. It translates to CASSQGHYNEQYF.

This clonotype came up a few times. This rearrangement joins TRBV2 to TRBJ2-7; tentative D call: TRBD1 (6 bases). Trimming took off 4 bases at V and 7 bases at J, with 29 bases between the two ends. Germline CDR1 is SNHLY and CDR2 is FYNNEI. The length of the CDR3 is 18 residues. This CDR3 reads CASSVGVSGHTILLEQYF. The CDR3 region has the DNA TGTGCCAGCAGTGTTGGGGTTTCGGGACACACCATTCTGCTTGAGCAGTACTTC. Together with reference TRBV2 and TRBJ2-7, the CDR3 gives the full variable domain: EPEVTQTPSHQVTQMGQEVILRCVPISNHLYFYWYRQILGQKVEFLVSFYNNEISEKSEIFDDQFSVERPDGSNFTLKIRSTKLEDSAMYFCASSVGVSGHTILLEQYFGPGTRLTVT.

As DNA, the CDR3 is TGTGCCAGCACCCGGGGCCCGGGACAGGTCGTTTCAGAGACCCAGTACTTC. Its translation is CASTRGPGQVVSETQYF. This chain uses TRBV6-1 with TRBJ2-5, with 8 bases that match TRBD1. CDR3 length: 17 residues. The trim removed 7 bases at V and 4 bases at J, leaving 17 bases unmatched. From germline, CDR1 is MNHNS and CDR2 SASEGT.

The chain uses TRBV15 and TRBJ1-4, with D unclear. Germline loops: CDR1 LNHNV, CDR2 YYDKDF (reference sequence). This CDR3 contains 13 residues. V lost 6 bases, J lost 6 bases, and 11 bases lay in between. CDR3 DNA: TGTGCCACCAGGGAGAGCGGAGATGAAAAACTGTTTTTT. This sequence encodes CATRESGDEKLFF.

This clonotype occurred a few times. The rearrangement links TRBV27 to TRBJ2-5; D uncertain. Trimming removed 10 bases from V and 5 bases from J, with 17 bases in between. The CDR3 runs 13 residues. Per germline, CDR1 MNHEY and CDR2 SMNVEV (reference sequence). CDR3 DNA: TGTGCCACCTCCCTCCCAGGTGGGGAGACCCAGTACTTC. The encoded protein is CATSLPGGETQYF.

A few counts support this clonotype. This CDR3 reads CASGGGGNAFF. The CDR3 region has the DNA TGTGCCAGCGGAGGTGGCGGGAACGCTTTCTTT. The chain employs TRBV2 and TRBJ1-1; D gene ambiguous. V was pared by 8 bases and J by 11 bases, with 15 bases between. This CDR3 is 11 amino acids long. CDR1 SNHLY and CDR2 FYNNEI come from the germline V gene.

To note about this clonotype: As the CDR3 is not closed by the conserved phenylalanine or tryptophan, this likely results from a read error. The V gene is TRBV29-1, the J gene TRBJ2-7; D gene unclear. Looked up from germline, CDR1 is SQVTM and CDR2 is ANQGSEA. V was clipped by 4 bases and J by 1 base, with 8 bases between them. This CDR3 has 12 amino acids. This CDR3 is CSVATDSYEQYL. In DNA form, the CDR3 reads TGCAGCGTTGCCACGGATTCCTACGAGCAGTACTTA.

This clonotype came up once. The CDR3 nucleotides are TGTGCCAGTAAAGCCGGGACACCAGGAGCGGAACTGTTTTTT. Amino acids: CASKAGTPGAELFF. The chain couples TRBV6-2 or TRBV6-3 to TRBJ1-4; weak D call: TRBD1 (6 bases). Germline-derived CDR1 and CDR2 are MNHEY and SVGEGT. Between the trimmed V and J ends, which lost 9 bases and 12 bases, there was a span of 23 bases. The CDR3 contains 14 residues.